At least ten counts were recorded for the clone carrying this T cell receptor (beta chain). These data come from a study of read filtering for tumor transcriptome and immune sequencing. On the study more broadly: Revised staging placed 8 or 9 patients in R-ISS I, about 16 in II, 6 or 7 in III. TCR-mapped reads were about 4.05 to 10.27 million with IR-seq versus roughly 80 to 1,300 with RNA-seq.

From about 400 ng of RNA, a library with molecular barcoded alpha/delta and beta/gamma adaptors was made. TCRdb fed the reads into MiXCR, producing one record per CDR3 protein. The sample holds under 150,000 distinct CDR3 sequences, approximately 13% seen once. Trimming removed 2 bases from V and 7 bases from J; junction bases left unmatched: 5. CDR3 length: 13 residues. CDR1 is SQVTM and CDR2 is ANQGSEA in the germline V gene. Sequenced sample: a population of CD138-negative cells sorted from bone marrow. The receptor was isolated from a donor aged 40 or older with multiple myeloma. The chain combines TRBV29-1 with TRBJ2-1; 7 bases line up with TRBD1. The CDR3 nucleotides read TGCAGCGTTGAACTCCAGGGGGATAATGAGCAGTTCTTC. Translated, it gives CSVELQGDNEQFF.